This T cell receptor (beta chain) was sequenced during a study of blood T cell repertoires in COVID-19. Study-level information: Whether acute or convalescent, the COVID-19 samples came from the United States, Italy and Spain.

Authors' methods: Amplification from reference gene primers served as the basis for estimated nucleated cell counts. Assay: immunoSEQ multiplex PCR; the TCRdb copy retains only in-frame clones and omits some. Clonal size and the V and J genes are those of that table, whereas D and trimming came from the DNA. The table includes around 380,000 clones, approximately 87% detected once. Two negative PCRs, clearance, or symptom resolution had been documented for recovered Cohort 3 donors. Source material: PBMCs or T cells enriched from blood (not recorded which). This TCR derives from a young man who had recovered from COVID-19.

This CDR3 is CSANDRNSGNTIYF. CDR3 DNA sequence: TGCAGTGCTAATGACAGAAACTCTGGAAACACCATATATTTT. The chain employs TRBV20-1 and TRBJ1-3; tentative D call: TRBD1 (5 bases). There are 14 residues in the CDR3. CDR1 and CDR2 from the germline V gene are DFQATT and SNEGSKA (reference sequence). Between the trimmed V and J ends, which lost 4 bases and 0 bases, there was a span of 10 bases.